This paragraph covers one T cell receptor (beta chain) sequence. Antigen specificity is unknown. Per the germline V gene, CDR1 is LGHNA and CDR2 is YSLEER. The CDR3 spans 16 residues. V gave up 1 base and J gave up 7 bases; unmatched junction bases: 9. This specimen comes from a study of T cells in tuberculosis. Across the whole study: In South Africa, adults with active tuberculosis were compared with IGRA-negative and latently infected IGRA-positive adolescents.

Findings and caveats of the study: Active tuberculosis patients had shorter CDR3-alpha; the beta difference was nonsignificant. Using the GMM-specific repertoire gave about 87% accuracy versus over 60% with motifs.

Profiling relied on immunoSEQ multiplex PCR, and the TCRdb table lists in-frame clones only, not all of them. The sample has 20,000 to 25,000 clones, approximately 97% seen once; the top ten hold approximately 6.2%. This TCR came from a donor aged 10-29 years with latent tuberculosis or without tuberculosis infection. The J gene is TRBJ2-2, the V gene TRBV4-3, with 7 bases matching TRBD1. The sequenced sample consisted of PBMCs. CDR3 residues: CASSQGKGAPGGELFF. DNA of the CDR3: TGCGCCAGCAGCCAAGGGAAGGGGGCGCCCGGCGGGGAGCTGTTTTTT.